This T cell receptor beta chain appears in the sequencing data of a study of CD8 T cells in ankylosing spondylitis. Quantitative barcoded 5'-RACE was used to prepare TCR beta libraries. Each CDR3 protein is one row after TCRdb ran MiXCR on the 5' RACE reads. The profile shows more than 95,000 distinct CDR3 sequences, roughly 8.7% of them singletons. Sequencing was performed on blood, either unsorted or a sorted T cell fraction (not recorded which). The sequence was obtained from a male donor with ankylosing spondylitis or in good health (not recorded which).

The CDR3 sequence: CASSLVPADYGYTF. CDR3 DNA sequence: TGTGCCAGCAGCTTGGTCCCGGCAGACTATGGCTACACCTTC. The genes are TRBV5-5 and TRBJ1-2; D remains ambiguous. Germline CDR1 reads SGHKS; CDR2 reads YYEKEE (reference sequence). The CDR3 sequence is 14 residues long. V shed 0 bases and J shed 3 bases, with 9 bases lying between them.